This T cell receptor (beta chain) appears in the sequencing data of a study of blood T cell repertoires in COVID-19. The assay was immunoSEQ multiplex PCR, and TCRdb's table has in-frame clones only and misses some. The top ten hold about 7% of the sample, which has hundreds of thousands of clones, around 87% seen once. The specimen sequenced was peripheral blood. This TCR was sampled from a man in his 60s who had recovered from COVID-19.

This CDR3 reads CASSPSWGANTGELFF. In DNA form, the CDR3 reads TGTGCCAGCTCACCATCCTGGGGCGCGAACACCGGGGAGCTGTTTTTT. The gene calls are TRBV18 and TRBJ2-2; a possible D gene is TRBD1 (5 bases). This CDR3 is built from 16 residues. The germline CDR1 and CDR2 sequences are KGHSH and LQKENI. V was clipped by 2 bases and J by 0 bases, with 10 bases between them.